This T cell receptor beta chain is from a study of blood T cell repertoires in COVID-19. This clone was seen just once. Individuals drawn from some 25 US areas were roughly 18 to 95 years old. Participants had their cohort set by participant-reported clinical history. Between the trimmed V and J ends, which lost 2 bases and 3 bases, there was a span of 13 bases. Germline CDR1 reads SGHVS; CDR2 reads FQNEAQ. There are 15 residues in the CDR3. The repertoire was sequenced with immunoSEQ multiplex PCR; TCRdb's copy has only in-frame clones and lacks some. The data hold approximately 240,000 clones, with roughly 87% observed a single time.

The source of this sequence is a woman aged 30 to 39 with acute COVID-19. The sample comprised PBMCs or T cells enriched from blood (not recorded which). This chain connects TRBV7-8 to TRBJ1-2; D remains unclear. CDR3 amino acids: CASSLTPGRDYGYTF. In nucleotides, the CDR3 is TGTGCCAGCAGCTTAACACCGGGAAGGGACTATGGCTACACCTTC.